A selection of T cell receptor beta chains follows, all from one sample in a study of CD4 T cells in relation to SARS-CoV-2 and coronaviruses. Assay: immunoSEQ multiplex PCR; the TCRdb copy retains only in-frame clones and omits some. The table records about 21,000 clones, 60% to 80% of them present only once. No cognate antigen is known for these TCRs. Material for sequencing was CD4+ T cells from PBMCs, cultured in vitro. These receptors were obtained from a human donor in good health. Both conserved end residues are part of each CDR3. The D gene is left open where the match is weak. Size values are once, few and many counts, or a class for expanded clones, and some rows have none.

d_gene	abundance	v_gene	len	j_gene	CDR3nt	CDR3aa
TRBD1	.	TRBV5-1	15	TRBJ2-5	TGCGCCAGCAGCCCGGGACAGCAGTACCAAGAGACCCAGTACTTC	CASSPGQQYQETQYF
.	.	TRBV7-8	17	TRBJ2-3	TGTGCCAGCAGCGCTCCCGTGGGGGCGGGATTCACAGATACGCAGTATTTT	CASSAPVGAGFTDTQYF
TRBD2	.	TRBV10-3	16	TRBJ2-2	TGTGCCATCAGTGAGTCAGCGGGAGGGCAGGCCGGGGAGCTGTTTTTT	CAISESAGGQAGELFF
.	.	TRBV2	12	TRBJ1-2	TGTGCCAGCACCGGAGGTCGTGATGGCTACACCTTC	CASTGGRDGYTF
.	.	TRBV7-2	15	TRBJ2-1	TGTGCCAGCAGCTTAGCGGGAGGACTCTACAATGAGCAGTTCTTC	CASSLAGGLYNEQFF
.	.	TRBV15	15	TRBJ2-5	TGTGCCACCAGCAGAGATCGATCCGGGGCAGAGACCCAGTACTTC	CATSRDRSGAETQYF
.	once	TRBV28	14	TRBJ1-4	TGTGCCAGCAGTTTCTATCGGCGAAGTGAAAAACTGTTTTTT	CASSFYRRSEKLFF
.	.	TRBV19	15	TRBJ1-2	TGTGCCAGTAGTAAAGGGACCGCGGGGAACTATGGCTACACCTTC	CASSKGTAGNYGYTF
TRBD2	.	TRBV9	20	TRBJ2-5	TGTGCCAGCAGCTCCCTGGGCCCCGGACTAGCGGGAAGCTTGAGGGAGACCCAGTACTTC	CASSSLGPGLAGSLRETQYF
.	.	TRBV30	14	TRBJ1-5	TGTGCCTGGAGTATGTCAGGGGCTAATCAGCCCCAGCATTTT	CAWSMSGANQPQHF
.	.	TRBV11-2	18	TRBJ1-5	TGTGCCAGCAGCTCCGCGGTGGGGGGCCTGGGTAGCAATCAGCCCCAGCATTTT	CASSSAVGGLGSNQPQHF
.	.	TRBV24-1	11	TRBJ2-2	TGTGCCACCAGTGTCTCCGGGGAGCTGTTTTTT	CATSVSGELFF
TRBD1	.	TRBV30	15	TRBJ2-7	TGTGCCTGGAGTGTGATATGGACAGGGGGATACGAGCAGTACTTC	CAWSVIWTGGYEQYF
.	few	TRBV4-1	15	TRBJ1-5	TGCGCCAGCAGCCAACGATTATGGAGCAATCAGCCCCAGCATTTT	CASSQRLWSNQPQHF
.	few	TRBV5-4	14	TRBJ1-1	TGTGCCAGCACCACGCAGGAGGGTGGAACTGAAGCTTTCTTT	CASTTQEGGTEAFF
.	.	TRBV19	14	TRBJ2-2	TGTGCCAGTAGTCGGGGGGCCGCAACCGGGGAGCTGTTTTTT	CASSRGAATGELFF
.	.	TRBV5-5	15	TRBJ2-5	TGTGCCAGCAGCTTGGGTGCGGGGCCCCAAGAGACCCAGTACTTC	CASSLGAGPQETQYF
TRBD2	.	TRBV5-5	15	TRBJ2-7	TGTGCCAGCAACCGGCCCCTAGCGGGAGGATACGAGCAGTACTTC	CASNRPLAGGYEQYF
TRBD2	.	TRBV9	19	TRBJ2-2	TGTGCCAGCAGCACACGACTACTCGCGGGAGGTGCGAACACCGGGGAGCTGTTTTTT	CASSTRLLAGGANTGELFF
TRBD1	.	TRBV19	18	TRBJ2-6	TGTGCCAGTAGTATATTAGGACAGGGTGGTTCTGGGGCCAACGTCCTGACTTTC	CASSILGQGGSGANVLTF
.	.	TRBV27	17	TRBJ2-6	TGTGCCAGCAGTTTCCGGACCAAGAGCTCTGGGGCCAACGTCCTGACTTTC	CASSFRTKSSGANVLTF
.	few	TRBV6-4	15	TRBJ1-4	TGTGCCAGCAGTGACTCAAGGGGAACTAATGAAAAACTGTTTTTT	CASSDSRGTNEKLFF
.	.	TRBV5-4	16	TRBJ2-7	TGTGCCAGCAGCTTGGTGGGGGCCAGAGTTGGATACGAGCAGTACTTC	CASSLVGARVGYEQYF
.	.	TRBV7-8	15	TRBJ2-1	TGTGCCAGCAGCTTAGCCGAGAGGGCTCACAATGAGCAGTTCTTC	CASSLAERAHNEQFF
.	few	TRBV10-3	13	TRBJ1-2	TGTGCCATCAGTAAAACACAGGACTATGGCTACACCTTC	CAISKTQDYGYTF
TRBD1	.	TRBV24-1	14	TRBJ1-2	TGTGCCACCAGTGACCCTTGGACAGGGATCGGCTACACCTTC	CATSDPWTGIGYTF
.	few	TRBV12-3/TRBV12-4	13	TRBJ1-2	TGTGCCAGCAGGTCCGGGGGAGGCTATGGCTACACCTTC	CASRSGGGYGYTF
.	.	TRBV12-3/TRBV12-4	11	TRBJ2-1	TGTGCCAGCAGATTGACAGACGAGCAGTTCTTC	CASRLTDEQFF
TRBD2	.	TRBV30	14	TRBJ2-7	TGTGCCTGGAGCGGGACTAGCGGCTACTACGAGCAGTACTTC	CAWSGTSGYYEQYF
TRBD1	.	TRBV11-2	16	TRBJ1-1	TGTGCCAGCAGCACCGGACAGGAGACTATGAACACTGAAGCTTTCTTT	CASSTGQETMNTEAFF
.	few	TRBV19	12	TRBJ2-2	TGTGCCAGTAGTCTCAAGACCGGGGAGCTGTTTTTT	CASSLKTGELFF
.	few	TRBV21-1	13	TRBJ1-1	TGTGCCAGCAGCACGCAAGGGCGCACTGAAGCTTTCTTT	CASSTQGRTEAFF
.	.	TRBV20-1	10	TRBJ2-1	TGCAGTGCTAGCGGGACCGGGCAGTTCTTC	CSASGTGQFF
.	.	TRBV19	13	TRBJ1-1	TGTGCCAGTAGTATCCAGGGGTACACTGAAGCTTTCTTT	CASSIQGYTEAFF
TRBD2	.	TRBV20-1	16	TRBJ2-7	TGCAGTGCTAGTCGGCGGGGAATTGCGGGAGTGGGAGAGCAGTACTTC	CSASRRGIAGVGEQYF
.	.	TRBV6-2/TRBV6-3	17	TRBJ2-7	TGTGCCAGCAGTTACTCGAGGGCCGTAATTACTTTCTACGAGCAGTACTTC	CASSYSRAVITFYEQYF
.	.	TRBV5-1	14	TRBJ1-6	TGCGCCAGCAGCTCCGACAGGAATAATTCACCCCTCCACTTT	CASSSDRNNSPLHF
TRBD1	.	TRBV9	12	TRBJ1-2	TGTGCCAGCAGCGTAGAAGGGGGCGGCTACACCTTC	CASSVEGGGYTF
.	few	TRBV12-3/TRBV12-4	13	TRBJ1-1	TGTGCCAGCAGGGACGTGGGGGAACCTGAAGCTTTCTTT	CASRDVGEPEAFF
.	.	TRBV3-1/TRBV3-2	15	TRBJ2-1	TGTGCCAGCAGCCCGGGGGCCCCTGGGGTCCATGAGCAGTTCTTC	CASSPGAPGVHEQFF
TRBD1	.	TRBV19	17	TRBJ1-2	TGTGCCAGTAGTAGAACCGGGACAGGGGTCTTTTTTGGTGGCTACACCTTC	CASSRTGTGVFFGGYTF
.	.	TRBV10-2	13	TRBJ2-7	TGCGCCAGCAGTGTCGGGAGTACCTACGAGCAGTACTTC	CASSVGSTYEQYF
.	.	TRBV30	13	TRBJ1-5	TGTGCCTGGAACCGGGATGAGGATCAGCCCCAGCATTTT	CAWNRDEDQPQHF